These 13 T cell receptor beta chains came from one sample sequenced in a study of cytotoxic CD8 clonotypes in ibrutinib-treated CLL. The data were produced by immunoSEQ multiplex PCR, yet TCRdb's version contains in-frame clones alone and is incomplete. The table has 35,000 to 45,000 clones, 49% seen once. This sample comprised PBMCs, obtained before ibrutinib treatment. The receptors were gathered from a human donor with chronic lymphocytic leukemia.

The gene calls are TRBV7-3 and TRBJ2-5, with 7 bases lining up with TRBD2. Per germline, CDR1 SGHTA and CDR2 FQGTGA. Unmatched junction bases numbered 6, after V lost 3 bases and J lost 5 bases. The CDR3 is 14 residues long. In DNA, the CDR3 is TGTGCCAGCAGCTTGAGTGCTAGCGGTGAGACCCAGTACTTC. It encodes CASSLSASGETQYF.

J is TRBJ1-1 and V is TRBV5-1; D gene unclear. The CDR3 is made up of 15 amino acids. CDR1 is SGHRS and CDR2 is YFSETQ in the germline V gene. The V end was cut by 0 bases, the J end by 0 bases, with 9 bases between. CDR3 nucleotides: TGCGCCAGCAGCTTGGGCGCCAACATGAACACTGAAGCTTTCTTT. Protein: CASSLGANMNTEAFF.

This clone came up a few times. The V and J genes are TRBV9 and TRBJ2-2; possible D gene TRBD2, 6 bases. V was cut by 6 bases and J by 3 bases, with 12 bases left in between. Germline CDR1 is SGDLS and CDR2 is YYNGEE. The CDR3 contains 14 residues. The CDR3 loop is CASTPEGDTGELFF. CDR3 nucleotides: TGTGCCAGCACCCCGGAGGGAGACACCGGGGAGCTGTTTTTT.

The chain carries TRBV19 and TRBJ2-1; D ambiguous. V lost 3 bases to trimming and J lost 8 bases, with 8 bases between them. Germline values: CDR1 LNHDA, CDR2 SQIVND (reference sequence). The CDR3 is made up of 12 amino acids. The CDR3 DNA sequence: TGTGCCAGTAGTATTCAAGGATATGAGCAGTTCTTC. Translation: CASSIQGYEQFF.

The rearrangement uses TRBV5-1 and TRBJ2-6; D not resolved. The CDR3 loop spans 16 amino acids. Germline V CDR1 and CDR2: SGHRS, YFSETQ. Trimming left V 0 bases short and J 0 bases short, with 7 bases between. The CDR3 reads CASSLEWGSGANVLTF. The CDR3 region has the DNA TGCGCCAGCAGCTTGGAATGGGGCTCTGGGGCCAACGTCCTGACTTTC.

This sequence joins TRBV18 and TRBJ1-1, with D unresolved. V lost 5 bases to trimming and J lost 1 base, with 8 bases between them. The CDR3 has 13 amino acids. From germline, CDR1 is KGHSH and CDR2 LQKENI. CDR3 DNA: TGTGCCAGCTCAACAACAGAGAACACTGAAGCTTTCTTT. This sequence encodes CASSTTENTEAFF. The full variable domain, rest sourced from reference TRBV18 and TRBJ1-1, is NAGVMQNPRHLVRRRGQEARLRCSPMKGHSHVYWYRQLPEEGLKFMVYLQKENIIDESGMPKERFSAEFPKEGPSILRIQQVVRGDSAAYFCASSTTENTEAFFGQGTRLTVV.

This clone turned up a few times. The rearrangement links TRBV7-3 to TRBJ1-2, with 8 bases matching TRBD1. CDR1 and CDR2 (germline): SGHTA, FQGTGA. J lost 5 bases, V lost 5 bases, and 7 bases had no gene match. The length of the CDR3 is 14 residues. The CDR3 loop is CASSPDRGPYGYTF. The CDR3 DNA sequence: TGTGCCAGCAGCCCCGACAGGGGACCTTATGGCTACACCTTC. The full variable domain, its missing parts supplied by reference TRBV7-3 and TRBJ1-2, is GAGVSQTPSNKVTEKGKYVELRCDPISGHTALYWYRQSLGQGPEFLIYFQGTGAADDSGLPNDRFFAVRPEGSVSTLKIQRTERGDSAVYLCASSPDRGPYGYTFGSGTRLTVV.

This clone has only a few counts. The gene calls are TRBV15 and TRBJ2-3, with a tentative D call TRBD2 (6 bases). Germline V gives CDR1 LNHNV, CDR2 YYDKDF (reference sequence). Deletions cut 1 base from V and 2 bases from J, with 13 bases between. CDR3 length equals 16 residues. In DNA form, the CDR3 reads TGTGCCACCAGCAGAGCACTAGCCTACCTCACAGATACGCAGTATTTT. Protein sequence: CATSRALAYLTDTQYF.

This clone was counted a few times. This chain links TRBV7-9 with TRBJ2-7, with TRBD1 matching over 10 bases. The germline CDR1 and CDR2 sequences are SEHNR and FQNEAQ (reference sequence). The length of the CDR3 is 14 residues. V gave up 8 bases and J gave up 5 bases; unmatched junction bases: 9. The CDR3 DNA is TGTGCCAGCCACCTGGGGACAGGGGACCACGAGCAGTACTTC. Protein product: CASHLGTGDHEQYF.

This chain uses TRBV4-2 with TRBJ2-1; no definite D call. This CDR3 is 15 amino acids long. CDR1 and CDR2 (germline): LGHNA, YNFKEQ. Trimming stripped 0 bases from V and 5 bases from J, with 11 bases between. CDR3 bases: TGTGCCAGCAGCCAAGAGGGGTCCACCCACAATGAGCAGTTCTTC. Its translation: CASSQEGSTHNEQFF.

The V and J genes are TRBV28 and TRBJ1-1; D not certain. Deletions cut 10 bases from V and 1 base from J, with 19 bases between. The CDR3 is 15 amino acids. Germline V gives CDR1 MDHEN, CDR2 SYDVKM. The CDR3 DNA reads TGTGCCACCGCCCCCGCGTTGGAGGGGAACACTGAAGCTTTCTTT. Amino acid sequence: CATAPALEGNTEAFF.

This clone was recorded a few times. J is TRBJ2-7 and V is TRBV2; D gene uncertain. V lost 5 bases and J lost 1, with 6 bases in between. This CDR3 spans 12 amino acids. Looked up from germline, CDR1 is SNHLY and CDR2 is FYNNEI. CDR3 sequence: CASSPYSYEQYF. DNA for the CDR3: TGTGCCAGCAGTCCATATTCCTACGAGCAGTACTTC. Combining the CDR3 with reference TRBV2 and TRBJ2-7 gives the whole variable domain EPEVTQTPSHQVTQMGQEVILRCVPISNHLYFYWYRQILGQKVEFLVSFYNNEISEKSEIFDDQFSVERPDGSNFTLKIRSTKLEDSAMYFCASSPYSYEQYFGPGTRLTVT.

The chain carries TRBV2 and TRBJ1-1; no clear D. Trimming shortened V by 2 bases and J by 0 bases, and 22 bases separated the two germline ends. The CDR3 spans 19 residues. Germline V gene data show CDR1 as SNHLY and CDR2 as FYNNEI. CDR3: CASSESGVWAAPMNTEAFF. CDR3 in DNA: TGTGCCAGCAGTGAAAGTGGCGTTTGGGCAGCTCCCATGAACACTGAAGCTTTCTTT. The full variable domain, its missing parts supplied by reference TRBV2 and TRBJ1-1, is EPEVTQTPSHQVTQMGQEVILRCVPISNHLYFYWYRQILGQKVEFLVSFYNNEISEKSEIFDDQFSVERPDGSNFTLKIRSTKLEDSAMYFCASSESGVWAAPMNTEAFFGQGTRLTVV.